This passage covers 10 T cell receptor beta chains from one sample sequenced in a study of T cells in Graves' hyperthyroidism and ophthalmopathy. TCR beta CDR3 regions were amplified from RNA transcripts. Initially, a first-round RT-PCR of the TCR CDR3 employed the HTBI primer set. TCRdb called the multiplex PCR reads again in MiXCR, with one record for every CDR3 protein. The repertoire holds 690,000 or so distinct CDR3 sequences, over 15% seen once, with over 15% in the top ten. Sequencing used blood. These receptor sequences come from a woman in her fifties or sixties with Graves' hyperthyroidism that later progressed to Graves' ophthalmopathy.

This clonotype was observed many times. CDR3 in DNA: TGTGCCAGCAGCTTAACGGGGGGGGACGGAGATACGCAGTATTTT. It is translated as CASSLTGGDGDTQYF. The V gene is TRBV7-9, the J gene TRBJ2-3, with 8 bases fitting TRBD2. Unmatched junction bases numbered 6, after V lost 2 bases and J lost 5 bases. This CDR3 spans 15 amino acids. CDR1 SEHNR and CDR2 FQNEAQ come from the germline V gene (reference sequence).

This clonotype was found a few times. A much larger clone differs by one base, so this may be a read error. The CDR3: CASSEAEGIRDTQYF. CDR3 bases: TGTGCCAGCAGTGAAGCTGAGGGGATCCGCGATACGCAGTATTTT. The rearrangement links TRBV2 to TRBJ2-3; D may correspond to TRBD1 or TRBD2 (5 bases each). The CDR3 runs to 15 residues. The V gene lost 0 bases and the J gene lost 6 bases, with 13 bases spanning the gap. Germline V gene sequence: CDR1 SNHLY, CDR2 FYNNEI.

The table lists this clonotype with a count of one. The chain couples TRBV29-1 to TRBJ2-2; 14 positions agree with TRBD2. The V gene end was trimmed by 7 bases and the J gene end by 0 bases; junction bases not matched to a gene: 7. The length of the CDR3 is 17 residues. The germline gives CDR1 SQVTM, CDR2 ANQGSEA. CDR3 DNA: TGCAGCGCTCGGACTAGCGGGGGGTTCGCGAACACCGGGGAGCTGTTTTTT. Translated: CSARTSGGFANTGELFF.

This clonotype appeared a few times. This rearrangement joins TRBV9 to TRBJ1-6, with D maybe TRBD1 (6 bases). The CDR3 has 12 residues. Between the trimmed V and J ends, which lost 2 bases and 13 bases, there was a span of 10 bases. The germline V gene encodes CDR1 SGDLS and CDR2 YYNGEE. CDR3 nucleotides: TGTGCCAGCAGCGTCGCAGGACAGCCCCTCCACTTT. Translated: CASSVAGQPLHF. The full variable domain, completed using reference TRBV9 and TRBJ1-6, is DSGVTQTPKHLITATGQRVTLRCSPRSGDLSVYWYQQSLDQGLQFLIQYYNGEERAKGNILERFSAQQFPDLHSELNLSSLELGDSALYFCASSVAGQPLHFGNGTRLTVT.

Many counts were recorded for this clonotype. V usage is TRBV20-1 and J usage is TRBJ2-3, with D possibly being TRBD2 (5 bases). The CDR3 is made up of 12 amino acids. Trimming stripped 4 bases from V and 1 base from J, with 6 bases between. The V gene's germline CDR1 is DFQATT and CDR2 SNEGSKA (reference sequence). This CDR3 reads CSANGGTDTQYF. CDR3 DNA: TGCAGTGCTAACGGGGGCACAGATACGCAGTATTTT.

In DNA, the CDR3 is TGTGCCAGCAGCCCGTTACTAGGGGGCGAGCAGTACTTC. Translating it yields CASSPLLGGEQYF. J is TRBJ2-7 and V is TRBV7-8, with D perhaps TRBD1 (6 bases). The ends were cut back, 5 bases at V and 6 bases at J, with 14 bases in the middle. The CDR3 length is 13 residues. Germline V CDR1 and CDR2: SGHVS, FQNEAQ.

J is TRBJ1-2 and V is TRBV6-1; D remains unclear. Germline CDR1 and CDR2: MNHNS and SASEGT. Trimming cost V 1 base and J 6 bases, with 3 bases left between them. The CDR3 is 11 amino acids. CDR3 nucleotide sequence: TGTGCCAGCAGTGAAGGTCATGGCTACACCTTC. Its protein is CASSEGHGYTF.

This clonotype was recorded at least ten times. This chain uses TRBV20-1 with TRBJ2-5; TRBD2 is a possible D gene (5 bases). Per the germline V gene, CDR1 is DFQATT and CDR2 is SNEGSKA (reference sequence). The V gene lost 5 bases and the J gene lost 2 bases, with 15 bases spanning the gap. The CDR3 runs 14 residues. The CDR3 DNA is TGCAGTGCTCCACTAGGCGGGCGTCAAGAGACCCAGTACTTC. Its protein is CSAPLGGRQETQYF.

The chain has TRBV6-2 or TRBV6-3 and TRBJ1-2; D gene uncertain. CDR3 length equals 16 residues. The germline V gene encodes CDR1 MNHEY and CDR2 SVGEGT. V was clipped by 0 bases and J by 4 bases, with 15 bases between them. Here the CDR3 reads CASSYSITDVVYGYTF. In nucleotides, the CDR3 is TGTGCCAGCAGTTACTCCATTACGGATGTTGTCTATGGCTACACCTTC.

This clonotype was observed many times. This chain joins TRBV20-1 and TRBJ2-1; TRBD2 matches 7 bases. The V gene's germline CDR1 is DFQATT and CDR2 SNEGSKA (reference sequence). CDR3 size: 17 residues. V was pared by 6 bases and J by 8 bases, with 22 bases of the junction left unmatched. As DNA, the CDR3 is TGCAGTGCCAGATCACCTCTGACTAGCTCCGGGGTGGATGAGCAGTTCTTC. Translated: CSARSPLTSSGVDEQFF.